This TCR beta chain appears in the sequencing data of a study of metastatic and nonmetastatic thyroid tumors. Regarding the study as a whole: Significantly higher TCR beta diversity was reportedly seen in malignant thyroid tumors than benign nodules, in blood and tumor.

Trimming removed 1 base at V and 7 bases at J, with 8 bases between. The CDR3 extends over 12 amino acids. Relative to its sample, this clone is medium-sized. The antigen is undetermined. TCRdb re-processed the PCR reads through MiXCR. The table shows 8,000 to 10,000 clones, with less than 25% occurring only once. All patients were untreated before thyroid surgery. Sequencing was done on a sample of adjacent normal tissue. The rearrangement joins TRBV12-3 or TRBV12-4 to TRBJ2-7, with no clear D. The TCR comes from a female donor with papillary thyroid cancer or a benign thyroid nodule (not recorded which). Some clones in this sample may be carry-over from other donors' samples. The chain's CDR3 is CASSLDHMEQYF. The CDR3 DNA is TGTGCCAGCAGTTTAGACCACATGGAGCAGTACTTC.